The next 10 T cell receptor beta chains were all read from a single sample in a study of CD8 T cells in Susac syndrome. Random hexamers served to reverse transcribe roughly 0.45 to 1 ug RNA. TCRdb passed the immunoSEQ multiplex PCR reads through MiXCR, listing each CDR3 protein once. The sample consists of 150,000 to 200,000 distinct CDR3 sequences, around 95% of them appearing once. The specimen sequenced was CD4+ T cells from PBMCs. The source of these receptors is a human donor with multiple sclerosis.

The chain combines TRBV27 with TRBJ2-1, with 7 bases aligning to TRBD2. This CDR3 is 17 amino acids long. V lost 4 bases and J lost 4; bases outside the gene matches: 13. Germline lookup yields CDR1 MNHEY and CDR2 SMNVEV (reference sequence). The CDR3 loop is CASSSSPKRGFYNEQFF. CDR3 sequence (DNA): TGTGCCAGCAGTTCCTCCCCCAAGCGGGGATTTTACAATGAGCAGTTCTTC.

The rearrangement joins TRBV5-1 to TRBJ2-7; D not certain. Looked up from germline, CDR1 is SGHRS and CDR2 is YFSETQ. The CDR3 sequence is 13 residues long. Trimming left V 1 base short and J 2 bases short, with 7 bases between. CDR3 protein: CASSLLTTYEQYF. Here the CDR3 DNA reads TGCGCCAGCAGCTTGCTGACAACCTACGAGCAGTACTTC. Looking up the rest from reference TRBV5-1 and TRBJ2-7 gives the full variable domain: KAGVTQTPRYLIKTRGQQVTLSCSPISGHRSVSWYQQTPGQGLQFLFEYFSETQRNKGNFPGRFSGRQFSNSRSEMNVSTLELGDSALYLCASSLLTTYEQYFGPGTRLTVT.

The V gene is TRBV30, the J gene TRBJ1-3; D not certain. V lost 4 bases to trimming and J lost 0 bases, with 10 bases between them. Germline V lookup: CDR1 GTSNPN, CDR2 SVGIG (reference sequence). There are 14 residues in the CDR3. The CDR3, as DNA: TGTGCCTGGATGGCCACCCGCTCTGGAAACACCATATATTTT. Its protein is CAWMATRSGNTIYF. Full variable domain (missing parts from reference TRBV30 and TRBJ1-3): SQTIHQWPATLVQPVGSPLSLECTVEGTSNPNLYWYRQAAGRGLQLLFYSVGIGQISSEVPQNLSASRPQDRQFILSSKKLLLSDSGFYLCAWMATRSGNTIYFGEGSWLTVV.

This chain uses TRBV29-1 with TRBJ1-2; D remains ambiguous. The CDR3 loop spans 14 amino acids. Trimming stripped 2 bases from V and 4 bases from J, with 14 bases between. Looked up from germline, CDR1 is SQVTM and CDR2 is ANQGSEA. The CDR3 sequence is CSVESQGVGYGYTF. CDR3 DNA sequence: TGCAGCGTTGAATCTCAAGGCGTAGGCTATGGCTACACCTTC.

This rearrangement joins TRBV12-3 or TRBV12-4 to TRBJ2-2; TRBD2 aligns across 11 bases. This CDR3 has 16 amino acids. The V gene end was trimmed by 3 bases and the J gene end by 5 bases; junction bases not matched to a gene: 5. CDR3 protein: CASSFLAGGRTGELFF. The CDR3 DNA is TGTGCCAGCAGTTTCCTAGCGGGGGGTCGAACCGGGGAGCTGTTTTTT.

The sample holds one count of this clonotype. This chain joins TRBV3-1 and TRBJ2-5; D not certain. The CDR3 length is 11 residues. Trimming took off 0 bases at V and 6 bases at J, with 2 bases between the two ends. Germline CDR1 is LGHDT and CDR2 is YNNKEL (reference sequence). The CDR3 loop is CASSQEKTQYF. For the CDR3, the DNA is TGTGCCAGCAGCCAAGAAAAGACCCAGTACTTC.

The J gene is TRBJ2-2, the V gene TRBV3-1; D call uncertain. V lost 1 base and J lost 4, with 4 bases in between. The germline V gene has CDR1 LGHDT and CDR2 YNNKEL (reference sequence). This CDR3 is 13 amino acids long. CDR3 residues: CASSQGLTGELFF. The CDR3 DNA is TGTGCCAGCAGCCAAGGCCTCACCGGGGAGCTGTTTTTT.

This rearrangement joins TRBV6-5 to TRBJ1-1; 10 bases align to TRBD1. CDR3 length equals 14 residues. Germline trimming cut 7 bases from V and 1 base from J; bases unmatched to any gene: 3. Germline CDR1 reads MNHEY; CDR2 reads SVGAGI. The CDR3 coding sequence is TGTGCCAGCACTAGGGACAGGGGGAACACTGAAGCTTTCTTT. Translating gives CASTRDRGNTEAFF.

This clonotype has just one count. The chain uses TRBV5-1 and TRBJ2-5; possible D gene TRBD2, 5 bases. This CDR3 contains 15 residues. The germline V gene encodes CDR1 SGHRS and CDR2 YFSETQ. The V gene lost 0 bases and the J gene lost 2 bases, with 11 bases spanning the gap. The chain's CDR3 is CASSLDRGSQETQYF. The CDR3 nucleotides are TGCGCCAGCAGCTTGGACCGGGGATCGCAAGAGACCCAGTACTTC.

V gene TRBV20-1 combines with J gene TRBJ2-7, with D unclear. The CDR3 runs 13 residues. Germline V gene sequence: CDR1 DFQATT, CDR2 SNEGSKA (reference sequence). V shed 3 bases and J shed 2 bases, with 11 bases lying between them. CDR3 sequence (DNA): TGCAGTGCTAGGCCCCGAAGTCCCTACGAGCAGTACTTC. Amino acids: CSARPRSPYEQYF.